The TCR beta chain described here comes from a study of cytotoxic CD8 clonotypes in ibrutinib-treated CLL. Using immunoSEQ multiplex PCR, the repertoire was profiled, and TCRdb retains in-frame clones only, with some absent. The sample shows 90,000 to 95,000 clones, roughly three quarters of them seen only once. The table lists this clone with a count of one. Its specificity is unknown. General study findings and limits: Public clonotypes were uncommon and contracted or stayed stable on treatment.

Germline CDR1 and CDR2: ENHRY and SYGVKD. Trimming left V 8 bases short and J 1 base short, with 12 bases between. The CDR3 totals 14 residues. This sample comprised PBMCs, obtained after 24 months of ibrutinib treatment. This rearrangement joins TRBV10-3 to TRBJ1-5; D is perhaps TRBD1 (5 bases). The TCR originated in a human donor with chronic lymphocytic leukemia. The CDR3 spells CAIGAVGSNQPQHF. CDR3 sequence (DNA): TGTGCCATCGGGGCCGTCGGGAGCAATCAGCCCCAGCATTTT.